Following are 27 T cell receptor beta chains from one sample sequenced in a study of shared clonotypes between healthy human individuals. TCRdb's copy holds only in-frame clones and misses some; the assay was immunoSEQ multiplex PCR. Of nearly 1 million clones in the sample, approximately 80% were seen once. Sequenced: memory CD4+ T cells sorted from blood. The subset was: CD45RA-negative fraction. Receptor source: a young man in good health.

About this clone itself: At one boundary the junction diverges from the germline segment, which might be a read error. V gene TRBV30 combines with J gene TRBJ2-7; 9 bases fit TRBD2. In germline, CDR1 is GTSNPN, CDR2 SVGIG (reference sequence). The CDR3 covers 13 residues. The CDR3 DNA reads TGTGCATGGAAAAATAGCGGGAGTTGGGAGCAGTACTTC. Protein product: CAWKNSGSWEQYF.

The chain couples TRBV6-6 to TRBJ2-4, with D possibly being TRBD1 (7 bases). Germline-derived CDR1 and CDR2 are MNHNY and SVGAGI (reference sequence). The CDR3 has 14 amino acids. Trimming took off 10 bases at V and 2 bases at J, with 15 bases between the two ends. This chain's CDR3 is CAISTGRTKNIQYF. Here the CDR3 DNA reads TGTGCCATATCGACAGGGAGGACCAAAAACATTCAGTACTTC.

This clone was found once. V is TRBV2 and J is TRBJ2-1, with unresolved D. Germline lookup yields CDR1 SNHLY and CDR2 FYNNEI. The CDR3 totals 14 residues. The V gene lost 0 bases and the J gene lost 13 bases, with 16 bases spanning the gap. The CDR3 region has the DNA TGTGCCAGCAGTGAAGCGTTGGCAACAATATTACAGTTCTTC. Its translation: CASSEALATILQFF.

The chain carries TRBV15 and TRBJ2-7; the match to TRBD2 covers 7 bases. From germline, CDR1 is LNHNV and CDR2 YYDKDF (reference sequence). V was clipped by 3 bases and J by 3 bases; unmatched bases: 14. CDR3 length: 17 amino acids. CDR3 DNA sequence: TGTGCCACCAGCAGTTGGGGGAGCGGGGAGAAGGGCTACGAGCAGTACTTC. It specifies CATSSWGSGEKGYEQYF.

This CDR3 reads CASSLGVLGEVDTQYF. The DNA for the CDR3 is TGTGCCAGCAGTTTAGGGGTTCTCGGGGAGGTCGATACGCAGTATTTT. V gene TRBV28 combines with J gene TRBJ2-3, with a weak D call TRBD2 (6 bases). The V end lost 2 bases, the J end lost 6 bases, and 18 bases lay between the germline ends. CDR3 length equals 16 residues. Germline V gene lookup returns CDR1 MDHEN and CDR2 SYDVKM.

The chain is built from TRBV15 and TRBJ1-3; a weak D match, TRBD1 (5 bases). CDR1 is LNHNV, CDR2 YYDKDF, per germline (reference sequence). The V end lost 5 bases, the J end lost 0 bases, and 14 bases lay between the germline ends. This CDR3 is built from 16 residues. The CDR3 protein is CATSRGGLNSGNTIYF. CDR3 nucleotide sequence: TGTGCCACCAGCCGGGGGGGATTAAACTCTGGAAACACCATATATTTT.

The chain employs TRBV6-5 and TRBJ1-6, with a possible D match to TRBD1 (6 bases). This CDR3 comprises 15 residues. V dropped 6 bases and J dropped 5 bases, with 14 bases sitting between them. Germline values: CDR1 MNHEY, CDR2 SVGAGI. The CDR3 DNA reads TGTGCCAGCAGCATAGAGGCAGGGGATAATTCACCCCTCCACTTT. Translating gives CASSIEAGDNSPLHF.

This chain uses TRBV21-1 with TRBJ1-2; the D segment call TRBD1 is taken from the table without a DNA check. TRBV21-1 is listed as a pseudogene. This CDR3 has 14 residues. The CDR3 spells CASIRDRVPLGYTF. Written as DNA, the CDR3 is TGTGCCAGCATCCGGGACAGGGTCCCACTTGGCTACACCTTC.

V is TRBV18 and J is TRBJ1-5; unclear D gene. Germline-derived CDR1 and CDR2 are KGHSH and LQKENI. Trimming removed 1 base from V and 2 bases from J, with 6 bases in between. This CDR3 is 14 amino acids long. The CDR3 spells CASSPLEGNQPQHF. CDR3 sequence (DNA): TGTGCCAGCTCACCACTGGAGGGCAATCAGCCCCAGCATTTT.

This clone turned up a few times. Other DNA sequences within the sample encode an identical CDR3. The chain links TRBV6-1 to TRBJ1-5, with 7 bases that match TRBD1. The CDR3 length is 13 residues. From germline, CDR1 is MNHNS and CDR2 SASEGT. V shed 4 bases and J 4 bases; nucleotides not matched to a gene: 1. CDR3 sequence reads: CASSGTGNQPQHF. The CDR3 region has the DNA TGTGCCAGCAGTGGGACAGGTAATCAGCCCCAGCATTTT.

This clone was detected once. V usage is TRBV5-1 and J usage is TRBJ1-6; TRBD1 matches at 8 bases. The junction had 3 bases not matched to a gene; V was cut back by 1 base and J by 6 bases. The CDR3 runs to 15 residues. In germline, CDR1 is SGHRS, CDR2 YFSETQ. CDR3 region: CASSLIGQGNSPLHF. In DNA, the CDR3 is TGCGCCAGCAGCTTGATAGGACAGGGTAATTCACCCCTCCACTTT. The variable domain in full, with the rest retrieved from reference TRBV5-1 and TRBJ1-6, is KAGVTQTPRYLIKTRGQQVTLSCSPISGHRSVSWYQQTPGQGLQFLFEYFSETQRNKGNFPGRFSGRQFSNSRSEMNVSTLELGDSALYLCASSLIGQGNSPLHFGNGTRLTVT.

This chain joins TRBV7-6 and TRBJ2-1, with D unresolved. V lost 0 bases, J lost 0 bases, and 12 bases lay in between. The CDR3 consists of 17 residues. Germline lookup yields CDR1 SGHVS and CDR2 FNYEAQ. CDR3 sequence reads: CASSLAFGLSSYNEQFF. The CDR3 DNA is TGTGCCAGCAGCTTAGCCTTTGGCTTGAGCTCCTACAATGAGCAGTTCTTC.

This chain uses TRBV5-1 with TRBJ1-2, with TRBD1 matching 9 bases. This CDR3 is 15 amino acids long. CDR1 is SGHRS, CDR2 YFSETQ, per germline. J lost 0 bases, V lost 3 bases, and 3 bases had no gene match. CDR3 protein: CASSSGTGSNYGYTF. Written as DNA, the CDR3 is TGCGCCAGCAGCTCGGGGACAGGGTCTAACTATGGCTACACCTTC.

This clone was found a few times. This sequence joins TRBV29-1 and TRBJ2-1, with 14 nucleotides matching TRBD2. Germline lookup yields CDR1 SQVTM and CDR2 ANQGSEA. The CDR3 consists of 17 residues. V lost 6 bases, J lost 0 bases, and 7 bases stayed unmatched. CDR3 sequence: CSVGRTSGRSSYNEQFF. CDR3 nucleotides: TGCAGCGTGGGGCGGACTAGCGGGAGGAGCTCCTACAATGAGCAGTTCTTC.

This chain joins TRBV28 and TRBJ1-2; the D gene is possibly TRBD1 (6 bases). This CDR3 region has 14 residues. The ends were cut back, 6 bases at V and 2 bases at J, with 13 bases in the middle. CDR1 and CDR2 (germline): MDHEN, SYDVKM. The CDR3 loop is CASSPYTGNYGYTF. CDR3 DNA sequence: TGTGCCAGCAGCCCTTATACAGGGAACTATGGCTACACCTTC.

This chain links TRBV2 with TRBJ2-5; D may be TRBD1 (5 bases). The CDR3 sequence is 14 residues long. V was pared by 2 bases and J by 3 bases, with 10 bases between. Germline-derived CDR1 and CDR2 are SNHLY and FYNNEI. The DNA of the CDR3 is TGTGCCAGCAGTGAAAGTCGACAGAAAGAGACCCAGTACTTC. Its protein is CASSESRQKETQYF. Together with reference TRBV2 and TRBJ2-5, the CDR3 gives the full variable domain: EPEVTQTPSHQVTQMGQEVILRCVPISNHLYFYWYRQILGQKVEFLVSFYNNEISEKSEIFDDQFSVERPDGSNFTLKIRSTKLEDSAMYFCASSESRQKETQYFGPGTRLLVL.

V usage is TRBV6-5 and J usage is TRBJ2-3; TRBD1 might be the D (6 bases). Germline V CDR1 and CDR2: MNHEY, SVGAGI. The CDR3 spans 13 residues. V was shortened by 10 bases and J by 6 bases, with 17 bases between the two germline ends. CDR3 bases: TGTGCCACGAGGACAGCGCCTTGGGATACGCAGTATTTT. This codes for CATRTAPWDTQYF.

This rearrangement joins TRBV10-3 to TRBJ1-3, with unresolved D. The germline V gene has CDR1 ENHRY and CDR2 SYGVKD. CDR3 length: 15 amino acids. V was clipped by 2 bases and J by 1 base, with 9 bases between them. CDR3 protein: CAISEGERSGNTIYF. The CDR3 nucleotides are TGTGCCATCAGTGAGGGGGAAAGGTCTGGAAACACCATATATTTT.

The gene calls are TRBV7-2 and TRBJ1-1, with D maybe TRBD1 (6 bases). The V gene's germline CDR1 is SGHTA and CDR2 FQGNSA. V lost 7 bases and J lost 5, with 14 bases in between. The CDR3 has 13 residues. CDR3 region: CASKRGGSTEAFF. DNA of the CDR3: TGTGCCAGCAAGAGAGGGGGAAGTACTGAAGCTTTCTTT.

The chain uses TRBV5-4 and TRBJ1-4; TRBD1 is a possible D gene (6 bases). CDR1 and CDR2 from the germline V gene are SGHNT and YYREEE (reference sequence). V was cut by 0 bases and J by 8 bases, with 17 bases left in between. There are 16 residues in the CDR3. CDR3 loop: CASSLAVGGTGEKLFF. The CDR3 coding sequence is TGTGCCAGCAGCTTGGCAGTGGGGGGCACGGGAGAAAAACTGTTTTTT.

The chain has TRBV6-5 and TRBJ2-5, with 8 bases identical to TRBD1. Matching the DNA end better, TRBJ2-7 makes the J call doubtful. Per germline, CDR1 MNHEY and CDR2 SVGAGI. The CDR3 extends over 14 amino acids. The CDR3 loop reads CASSPQTGEYEQYF. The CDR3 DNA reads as TGTGCCAGCAGTCCCCAGACAGGGGAATACGAGCAGTACTTC.

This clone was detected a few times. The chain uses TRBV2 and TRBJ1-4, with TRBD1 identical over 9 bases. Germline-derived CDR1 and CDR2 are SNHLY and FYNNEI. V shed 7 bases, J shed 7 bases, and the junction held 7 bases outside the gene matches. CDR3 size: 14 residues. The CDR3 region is CASKEDRGVEKLFF. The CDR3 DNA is TGTGCCAGCAAAGAGGACAGGGGTGTTGAAAAACTGTTTTTT.

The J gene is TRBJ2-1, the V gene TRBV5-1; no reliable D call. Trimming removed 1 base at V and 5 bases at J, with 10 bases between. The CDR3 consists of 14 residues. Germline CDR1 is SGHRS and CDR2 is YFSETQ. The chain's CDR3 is CASSLWQTHNEQFF. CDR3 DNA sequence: TGCGCCAGCAGCTTGTGGCAGACCCACAATGAGCAGTTCTTC.

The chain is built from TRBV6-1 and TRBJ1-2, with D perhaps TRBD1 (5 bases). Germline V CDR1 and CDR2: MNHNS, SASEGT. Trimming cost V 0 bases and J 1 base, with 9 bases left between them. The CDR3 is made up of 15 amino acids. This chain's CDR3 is CASSEAGGVNYGYTF. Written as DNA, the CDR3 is TGTGCCAGCAGTGAAGCTGGGGGGGTTAACTATGGCTACACCTTC.

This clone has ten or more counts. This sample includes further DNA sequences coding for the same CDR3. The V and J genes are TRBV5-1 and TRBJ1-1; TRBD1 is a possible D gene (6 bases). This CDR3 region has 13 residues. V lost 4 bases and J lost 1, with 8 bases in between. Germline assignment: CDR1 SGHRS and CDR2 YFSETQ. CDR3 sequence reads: CASSKGQNTEAFF. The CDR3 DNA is TGCGCCAGCAGCAAGGGACAGAACACTGAAGCTTTCTTT.

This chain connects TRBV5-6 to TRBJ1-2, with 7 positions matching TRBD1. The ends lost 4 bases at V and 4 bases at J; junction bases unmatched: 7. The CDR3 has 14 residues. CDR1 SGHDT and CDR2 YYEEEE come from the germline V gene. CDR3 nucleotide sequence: TGTGCCAGCAGCCGACGACAGGGCGCCTATGGCTACACCTTC. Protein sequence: CASSRRQGAYGYTF. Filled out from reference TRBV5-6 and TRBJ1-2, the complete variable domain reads DAGVTQSPTHLIKTRGQQVTLRCSPKSGHDTVSWYQQALGQGPQFIFQYYEEEERQRGNFPDRFSGHQFPNYSSELNVNALLLGDSALYLCASSRRQGAYGYTFGSGTRLTVV.

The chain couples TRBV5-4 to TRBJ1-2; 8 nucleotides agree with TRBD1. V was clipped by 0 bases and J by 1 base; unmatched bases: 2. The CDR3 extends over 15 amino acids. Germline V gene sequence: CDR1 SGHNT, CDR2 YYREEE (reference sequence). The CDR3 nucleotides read TGTGCCAGCAGCTTGGAGGGACAGGTTAACTATGGCTACACCTTC. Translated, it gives CASSLEGQVNYGYTF.